What follows are 8 T cell receptor beta chains derived from one specimen sequenced in a study of T-cell memory formation after mild COVID-19. TCRdb fed the 5' RACE reads into MiXCR, producing one record per CDR3 protein. The sample consists of around 200,000 distinct CDR3 sequences, more than 9% of them appearing once. Sequenced sample: PBMCs or a T cell subset sorted from them (not recorded which). The receptors derive from a man aged 18-30 years who had mild COVID-19 (a few samples of this study predate the infection). Cell type and time point are not known.

The chain carries TRBV7-2 and TRBJ1-5; possibly TRBD1 for D (6 bases). The germline V gene has CDR1 SGHTA and CDR2 FQGNSA. The V end lost 5 bases, the J end lost 5 bases, and 10 bases lay between the germline ends. The CDR3 is 13 residues long. The CDR3 is CASSQNRDQPQHF. The CDR3 nucleotides are TGTGCCAGCAGCCAAAACAGGGATCAGCCCCAGCATTTT.

This clonotype was picked up a small number of times. The chain has TRBV5-4 and TRBJ2-3; 13 bases fit TRBD2. Germline loops: CDR1 SGHNT, CDR2 YYREEE (reference sequence). V lost 5 bases and J lost 3; bases outside the gene matches: 6. This CDR3 is 16 amino acids long. The CDR3 nucleotides are TGTGCCAGCAGTCCGGGACTAGCGGGGCCGACAGATACGCAGTATTTT. Translation gives CASSPGLAGPTDTQYF.

This clonotype came up a few times. The chain is built from TRBV4-1 and TRBJ2-7; no clear D. V was pared by 1 base and J by 3 bases, with 16 bases between. CDR1 is MGHRA and CDR2 is YSYEKL in the germline V gene. The CDR3 is 16 amino acids. CDR3 bases: TGCGCCAGCAGCCAAGTTAACCTCAACCAAATCTACGAGCAGTACTTC. Protein sequence: CASSQVNLNQIYEQYF.

The chain links TRBV7-3 to TRBJ2-1; no definite D call. CDR1 SGHTA and CDR2 FQGTGA come from the germline V gene. CDR3 size: 10 residues. Trimming stripped 3 bases from V and 12 bases from J, with 6 bases between. The DNA of the CDR3 is TGTGCCAGCAGCTTCGGTGGGCAGTTCTTC. Its protein is CASSFGGQFF.

Many counts were recorded for this clonotype. This chain joins TRBV5-1 and TRBJ2-3; 7 nucleotides align to TRBD2. In germline, CDR1 is SGHRS, CDR2 YFSETQ. Trimming at V came to 1 base and at J to 2 bases, leaving 7 bases not matched to a gene. This CDR3 has 16 amino acids. The CDR3 sequence: CASSLSSGFFTDTQYF. For the CDR3, the DNA is TGCGCCAGCAGCTTGAGTAGCGGGTTTTTCACAGATACGCAGTATTTT. Supplemented by reference TRBV5-1 and TRBJ2-3, the full variable domain reads KAGVTQTPRYLIKTRGQQVTLSCSPISGHRSVSWYQQTPGQGLQFLFEYFSETQRNKGNFPGRFSGRQFSNSRSEMNVSTLELGDSALYLCASSLSSGFFTDTQYFGPGTRLTVL.

This clonotype was found many times. The rearrangement uses TRBV5-1 and TRBJ2-2; 9 nucleotides agree with TRBD1. CDR3 length: 16 residues. From germline, CDR1 is SGHRS and CDR2 YFSETQ. Trimming cost V 0 bases and J 5 bases; bases outside gene matches: 5. This CDR3 reads CASSLGGQGSTGELFF. The CDR3 DNA reads as TGCGCCAGCAGCTTGGGGGGACAGGGATCGACCGGGGAGCTGTTTTTT. Full variable domain (rest looked up from reference TRBV5-1 and TRBJ2-2): KAGVTQTPRYLIKTRGQQVTLSCSPISGHRSVSWYQQTPGQGLQFLFEYFSETQRNKGNFPGRFSGRQFSNSRSEMNVSTLELGDSALYLCASSLGGQGSTGELFFGEGSRLTVL.

This clonotype was picked up a small number of times. J is TRBJ2-3 and V is TRBV5-4; D perhaps matches TRBD2 (5 bases). The V end was cut by 1 base, the J end by 4 bases, with 13 bases between. The CDR3 spans 15 residues. Germline CDR1 is SGHNT and CDR2 is YYREEE (reference sequence). The CDR3 loop reads CASSLNPSSPDTQYF. The CDR3 coding sequence is TGTGCCAGCAGCTTGAATCCTAGCAGTCCAGATACGCAGTATTTT.

V is TRBV7-8 and J is TRBJ2-3; possibly TRBD2 for D (6 bases). Germline V gene sequence: CDR1 SGHVS, CDR2 FQNEAQ. Trimming took 4 bases from V and 1 from J, leaving 9 bases between them. The CDR3 length is 14 residues. This CDR3 is CASSSEGRTDTQYF. The DNA of the CDR3 is TGTGCCAGCAGCTCGGAGGGCCGCACAGATACGCAGTATTTT.